This record covers a single T cell receptor beta chain. What it binds is unknown. CD45RA-negative memory and CD45RA+ naive subsets were split from the CD4+ cells. The CDR3 sequence is 15 residues long. Trimming cost V 3 bases and J 5 bases; bases outside gene matches: 6. Looked up from germline, CDR1 is SGHAT and CDR2 is FQNNGV. Some clones are missing from TCRdb's copy, which holds only in-frame ones; the method was immunoSEQ multiplex PCR. The sample has 1.6 million or so clones, roughly 97% seen once. The entry originates in a study of shared clonotypes between healthy human individuals. Study-level findings and limits: The sole specimen, blood, was sampled, and tissue repertoires likely differ.

The sequence came from a man aged 25-45 years in good health. This chain links TRBV11-2 with TRBJ2-3; the match to TRBD2 covers 9 bases. The sequenced material came from naive CD4+ T cells sorted from blood. Subset defined: CD45RA+ positively selected. CDR3 bases: TGTGCCAGCAGCTTCGGCATAGCGGGAGTAGATACGCAGTATTTT. Amino acids: CASSFGIAGVDTQYF.